This T cell receptor beta chain was profiled in a study of T cell changes during pregnancy in multiple sclerosis (dated by TCRdb to the late 2010s). About the study as a whole: The study examined how the T cell repertoire changed over the course of pregnancy in women with multiple sclerosis.

Regarding this clone: Its antigen has not been determined. Base quality data are lacking; no much larger clone is found one base away.

Trimming accounts for 11 bases at V and 3 bases at J, while the number of junction bases matched to no gene is 9. Including cysteine and phenylalanine, the CDR3 has 13 amino acids. Just CDR3 DNA is preserved here, 39 bases in frame from base 1. CDR1 LNHDA and CDR2 SQIVND are derived from the germline V gene (reference sequence). The library was produced with the immunoSEQ multiplex PCR assay. Not all clones reach the TCRdb copy of this immuneACCESS table, which keeps in-frame sequences only. Checked studies attribute under half of the gap to unresolved V genes and leave the rest unexplained. For this sample the table gives tens of thousands of clones, of which roughly nine tenths were detected only once. Over 0.75% of the sample is taken by the ten largest.

Here the sequenced sample was CD4+ T cells from peripheral blood mononuclear cells, taken before pregnancy. The sequence came from a female donor with multiple sclerosis, enrolled in a pregnancy study. The sequence joins TRBV19 to TRBJ2-7; 8 bases in the middle match TRBD1. For the CDR3, the sequence is CACKRTGSYEQYF. Here is the DNA: TGTGCCTGTAAAAGGACAGGGAGCTACGAGCAGTACTTC.